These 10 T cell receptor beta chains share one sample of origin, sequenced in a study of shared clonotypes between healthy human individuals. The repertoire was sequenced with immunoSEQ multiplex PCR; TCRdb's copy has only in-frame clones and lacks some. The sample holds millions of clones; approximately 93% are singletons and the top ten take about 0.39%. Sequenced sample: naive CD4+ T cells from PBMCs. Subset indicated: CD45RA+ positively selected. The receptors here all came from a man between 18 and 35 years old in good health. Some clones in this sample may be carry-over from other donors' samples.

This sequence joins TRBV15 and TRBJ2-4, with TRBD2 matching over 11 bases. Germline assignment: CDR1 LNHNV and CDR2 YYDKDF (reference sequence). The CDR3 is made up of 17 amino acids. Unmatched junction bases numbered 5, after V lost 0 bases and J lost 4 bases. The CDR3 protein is CATSRDWGLAEKNIQYF. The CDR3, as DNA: TGTGCCACCAGCAGAGATTGGGGACTAGCGGAAAAAAACATTCAGTACTTC.

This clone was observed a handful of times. CDR3 sequence reads: CSVVLDRNTEAFF. The DNA for the CDR3 is TGCAGCGTTGTCCTCGACAGAAACACTGAAGCTTTCTTT. The V call is TRBV29-1, the J call TRBJ1-1; D is possibly TRBD1 (5 bases). The V gene's germline CDR1 is SQVTM and CDR2 ANQGSEA. Trimming shortened V by 4 bases and J by 2 bases, and 11 bases separated the two germline ends. The CDR3 consists of 13 residues.

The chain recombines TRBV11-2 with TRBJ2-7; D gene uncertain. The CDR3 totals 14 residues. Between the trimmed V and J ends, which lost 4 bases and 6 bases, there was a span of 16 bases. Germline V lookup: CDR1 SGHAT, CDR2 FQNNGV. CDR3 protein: CASSWGRLVGEQYF. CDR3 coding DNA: TGTGCCAGCAGCTGGGGTCGGCTAGTGGGCGAGCAGTACTTC.

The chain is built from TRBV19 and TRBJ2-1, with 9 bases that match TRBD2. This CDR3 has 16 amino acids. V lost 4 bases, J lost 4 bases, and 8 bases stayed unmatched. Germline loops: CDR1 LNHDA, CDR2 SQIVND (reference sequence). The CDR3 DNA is TGTGCCAGTAGTAGACAACTAGCGGGTAGTTACAATGAGCAGTTCTTC. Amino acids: CASSRQLAGSYNEQFF.

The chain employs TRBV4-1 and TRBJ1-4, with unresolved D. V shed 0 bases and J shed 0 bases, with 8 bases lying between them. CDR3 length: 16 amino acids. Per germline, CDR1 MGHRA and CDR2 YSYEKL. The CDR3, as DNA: TGCGCCAGCAGCCAAGAGATCCCAGCAACTAATGAAAAACTGTTTTTT. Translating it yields CASSQEIPATNEKLFF.

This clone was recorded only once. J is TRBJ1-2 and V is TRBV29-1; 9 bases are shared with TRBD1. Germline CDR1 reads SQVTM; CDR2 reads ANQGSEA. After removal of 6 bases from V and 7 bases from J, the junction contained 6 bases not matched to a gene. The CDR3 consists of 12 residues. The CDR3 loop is CSVKTGGGGYTF. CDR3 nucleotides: TGCAGCGTCAAAACAGGGGGCGGTGGCTACACCTTC.

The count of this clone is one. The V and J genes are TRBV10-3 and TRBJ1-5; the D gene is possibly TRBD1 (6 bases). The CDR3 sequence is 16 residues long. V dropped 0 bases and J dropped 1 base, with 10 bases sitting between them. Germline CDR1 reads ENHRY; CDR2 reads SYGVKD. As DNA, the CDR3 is TGTGCCATCAGTGAGTCGAGGGGGATAAGCAATCAGCCCCAGCATTTT. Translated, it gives CAISESRGISNQPQHF.

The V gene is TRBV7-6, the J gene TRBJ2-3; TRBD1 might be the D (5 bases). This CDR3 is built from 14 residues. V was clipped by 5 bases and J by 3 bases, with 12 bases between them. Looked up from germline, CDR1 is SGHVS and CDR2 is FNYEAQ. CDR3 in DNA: TGTGCCAGCAGCCGATCTCAGGGAACAGATACGCAGTATTTT. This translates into CASSRSQGTDTQYF.

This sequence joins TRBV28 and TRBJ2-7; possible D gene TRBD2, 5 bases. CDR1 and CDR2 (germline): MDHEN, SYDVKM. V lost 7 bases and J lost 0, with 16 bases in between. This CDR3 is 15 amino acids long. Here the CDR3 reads CASTEMRVHSYEQYF. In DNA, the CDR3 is TGTGCCAGCACCGAGATGCGGGTACACTCCTACGAGCAGTACTTC.

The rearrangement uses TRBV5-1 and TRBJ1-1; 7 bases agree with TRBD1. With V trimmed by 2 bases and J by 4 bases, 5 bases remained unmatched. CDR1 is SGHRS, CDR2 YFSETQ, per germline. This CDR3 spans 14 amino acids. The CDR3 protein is CASSLEPGGTEAFF. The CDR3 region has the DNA TGCGCCAGCAGCTTAGAACCAGGGGGCACTGAAGCTTTCTTT.